The sequence of this TCR beta chain was determined in a study of T-cell memory formation after mild COVID-19. MiXCR, run by TCRdb on the 5' RACE reads, gives a single entry per CDR3 protein. This table has 300,000 to 350,000 distinct CDR3 sequences, approximately 15% appearing once. Looked up from germline, CDR1 is GTSNPN and CDR2 is SVGIG (reference sequence). The CDR3 totals 13 residues. The V end was cut by 0 bases, the J end by 3 bases, with 9 bases between. Material for sequencing was PBMCs or a T cell subset sorted from them (not recorded which). The origin of this receptor is a young man who had mild COVID-19 (a few samples of this study predate the infection). Cell type and time point are not known. J is TRBJ2-7 and V is TRBV30, with D possibly being TRBD2 (6 bases). The CDR3 region is CAWSVGLIYEQYF. Written as DNA, the CDR3 is TGTGCCTGGAGTGTGGGACTTATCTACGAGCAGTACTTC.